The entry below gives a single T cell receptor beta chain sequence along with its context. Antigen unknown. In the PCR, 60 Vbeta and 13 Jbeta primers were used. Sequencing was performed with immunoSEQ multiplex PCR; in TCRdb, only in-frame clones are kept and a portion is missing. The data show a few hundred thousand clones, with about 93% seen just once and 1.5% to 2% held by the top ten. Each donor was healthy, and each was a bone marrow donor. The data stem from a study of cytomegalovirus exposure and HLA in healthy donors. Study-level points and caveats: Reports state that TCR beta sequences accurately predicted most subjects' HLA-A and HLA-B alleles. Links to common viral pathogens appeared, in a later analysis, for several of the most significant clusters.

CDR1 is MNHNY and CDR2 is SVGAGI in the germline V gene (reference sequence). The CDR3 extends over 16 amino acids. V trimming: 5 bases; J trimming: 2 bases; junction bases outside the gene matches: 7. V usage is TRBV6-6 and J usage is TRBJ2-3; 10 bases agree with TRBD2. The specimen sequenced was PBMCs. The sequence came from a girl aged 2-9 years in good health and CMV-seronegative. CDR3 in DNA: TGTGCCAGCAGTCCCCTAGCGGGGGCCTACACAGATACGCAGTATTTT. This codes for CASSPLAGAYTDTQYF.